These 14 T cell receptor beta chains were sequenced from one sample in a study of blood T cell repertoires in COVID-19. Here immunoSEQ multiplex PCR was the method, and the copy in TCRdb shows in-frame clones only, minus some. Among about 160,000 clones listed, about 90% were seen once. The sample consisted of peripheral blood. These receptors were collected from a man aged 60 to 69 with acute or convalescent COVID-19.

This chain uses TRBV27 with TRBJ1-1; tentatively, D is TRBD1 (6 bases). The germline gives CDR1 MNHEY, CDR2 SMNVEV (reference sequence). V lost 5 bases and J lost 3, with 13 bases in between. The CDR3 covers 14 residues. CDR3 sequence (DNA): TGTGCCAGCAGTGCACAGGGACCTTACACTGAAGCTTTCTTT. Amino acid sequence: CASSAQGPYTEAFF.

V is TRBV5-1 and J is TRBJ2-1; 11 nucleotides align to TRBD2. V trimming: 4 bases; J trimming: 3 bases; junction bases outside the gene matches: 3. Looked up from germline, CDR1 is SGHRS and CDR2 is YFSETQ. CDR3 length: 15 residues. The CDR3 protein is CASSPLAGGYNEQFF. The CDR3 nucleotides read TGCGCCAGCAGCCCGCTAGCGGGGGGCTACAATGAGCAGTTCTTC.

The J gene is TRBJ2-6, the V gene TRBV7-8; possible D gene TRBD1, 5 bases. CDR1 and CDR2 (germline): SGHVS, FQNEAQ. V lost 1 base, J lost 2 bases, and 9 bases lay in between. This CDR3 spans 16 amino acids. The CDR3 bases are TGTGCCAGCAGCTTAGGAGCAGGGACTGGGGCCAACGTCCTGACTTTC. This codes for CASSLGAGTGANVLTF.

This chain joins TRBV7-2 and TRBJ2-1; D is possibly TRBD2 (5 bases). Trimming shortened V by 7 bases and J by 7 bases, and 20 bases separated the two germline ends. Germline loops: CDR1 SGHTA, CDR2 FQGNSA. The CDR3 spans 15 residues. CDR3: CASNPSRAGVNEQFF. As DNA, the CDR3 is TGTGCCAGCAACCCTAGCCGGGCGGGTGTAAATGAGCAGTTCTTC.

V and J are TRBV6-6 and TRBJ1-1; TRBD1 is a possible D gene (6 bases). The CDR3 loop spans 14 amino acids. Trimming cost V 6 bases and J 4 bases, with 15 bases left between them. Germline values: CDR1 MNHNY, CDR2 SVGAGI (reference sequence). The CDR3, as DNA: TGTGCCAGCAGACCGCCGGGGGGCTCCACTGAAGCTTTCTTT. Protein sequence: CASRPPGGSTEAFF.

For this clone: An end of the junction does not agree with germline; a read error may underlie this. J is TRBJ2-7 and V is TRBV6-5; TRBD1 is a possible D gene (6 bases). The CDR3 is 14 residues long. Germline V gene sequence: CDR1 MNHEY, CDR2 SVGAGI. Here the CDR3 reads CASSTGQTSHEQYF. Here the CDR3 DNA reads TGTGCCAGCAGCACCGGACAGACCTCCCACGAGCAGTACTTC.

CDR3 in DNA: TGTGCCAGCTCGACGACACAGGGCTACACCTTC. Translating it yields CASSTTQGYTF. The chain is built from TRBV3-1 (or the pseudogene TRBV3-2) and TRBJ1-2, with D unclear. Germline CDR1 LGHDT, CDR2 YNNKEL (reference sequence). V shed 8 bases and J shed 8 bases, with 12 bases lying between them. The CDR3 is 11 amino acids.

The chain carries TRBV10-2 and TRBJ1-1; D might be TRBD1 (5 bases). Germline assignment: CDR1 WSHSY and CDR2 SAAADI. CDR3 length: 15 amino acids. V dropped 2 bases and J dropped 4 bases, with 14 bases sitting between them. The CDR3 DNA sequence: TGCGCCAGCAGTGAGGGAATGGGGGGAGGCACTGAAGCTTTCTTT. Its protein is CASSEGMGGGTEAFF.

A note on this clone: This specimen includes other DNA sequences encoding the same CDR3. The chain joins TRBV18 to TRBJ1-1; perhaps TRBD1 as D (5 bases). Germline V gene lookup returns CDR1 KGHSH and CDR2 LQKENI. CDR3 length equals 13 residues. V was trimmed by 2 bases and J by 1 base, leaving 5 bases between them. The CDR3 loop reads CASSPGQNTEAFF. For the CDR3, the DNA is TGTGCCAGCTCACCAGGACAGAACACTGAAGCTTTCTTT.

The chain uses TRBV2 and TRBJ1-5, with a weak D call TRBD1 (5 bases). The germline V gene has CDR1 SNHLY and CDR2 FYNNEI. Trimming removed 5 bases from V and 0 bases from J, with 11 bases in between. This CDR3 is built from 15 residues. This CDR3 is CASSSRGYSNQPQHF. CDR3 in DNA: TGTGCCAGCAGTTCCCGGGGGTATAGCAATCAGCCCCAGCATTTT.

The chain combines TRBV6-2 or TRBV6-3 with TRBJ1-2, with a weak D call TRBD1 (6 bases). CDR3 length equals 14 residues. V was trimmed by 6 bases and J by 2 bases, leaving 13 bases between them. CDR1 and CDR2 (germline): MNHEY, SVGEGT. CDR3: CASSSPQGNYGYTF. In DNA, the CDR3 is TGTGCCAGCAGCTCCCCACAGGGAAACTATGGCTACACCTTC.

This clone was recorded only once. This sequence joins TRBV6-1 and TRBJ1-6, with D tentatively TRBD1 (6 bases). Deletions cut 3 bases from V and 9 bases from J, with 15 bases between. CDR3 length: 15 amino acids. Germline-derived CDR1 and CDR2 are MNHNS and SASEGT. DNA of the CDR3: TGTGCCAGCAGTGATGGACAGTCCTTTATTTCACCCCTCCACTTT. Translating it yields CASSDGQSFISPLHF.

V gene TRBV4-1 combines with J gene TRBJ1-2; D is uncertain. The germline CDR1 and CDR2 sequences are MGHRA and YSYEKL. This CDR3 has 12 amino acids. Trimming took 1 base from V and 8 from J, leaving 8 bases between them. The CDR3 spells CASSQGMRGYTF. CDR3 in DNA: TGCGCCAGCAGCCAAGGGATGAGGGGCTACACCTTC.

This chain connects TRBV18 to TRBJ1-6; 7 bases are a match to TRBD1. V lost 5 bases to trimming and J lost 0 bases; unmatched junction nucleotides: 1. Looked up from germline, CDR1 is KGHSH and CDR2 is LQKENI. The CDR3 spans 15 residues. The DNA of the CDR3 is TGTGCCAGCTCAGGGGACAGCTCCTATAATTCACCCCTCCACTTT. This gives the protein CASSGDSSYNSPLHF. Using reference TRBV18 and TRBJ1-6 for the parts outside the CDR3, the full variable domain is NAGVMQNPRHLVRRRGQEARLRCSPMKGHSHVYWYRQLPEEGLKFMVYLQKENIIDESGMPKERFSAEFPKEGPSILRIQQVVRGDSAAYFCASSGDSSYNSPLHFGNGTRLTVT.